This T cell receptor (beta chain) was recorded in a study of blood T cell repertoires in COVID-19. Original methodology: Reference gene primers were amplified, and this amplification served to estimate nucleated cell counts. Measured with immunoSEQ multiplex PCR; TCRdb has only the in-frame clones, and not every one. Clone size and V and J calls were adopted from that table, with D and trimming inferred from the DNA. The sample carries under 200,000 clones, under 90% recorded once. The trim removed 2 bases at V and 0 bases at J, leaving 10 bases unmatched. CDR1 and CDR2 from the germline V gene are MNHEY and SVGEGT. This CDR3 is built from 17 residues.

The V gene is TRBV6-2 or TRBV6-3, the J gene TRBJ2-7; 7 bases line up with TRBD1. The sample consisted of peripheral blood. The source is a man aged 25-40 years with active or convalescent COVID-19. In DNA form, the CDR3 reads TGTGCCAGCAGTTACCGGAGGCCAGGGGGATACTCCTACGAGCAGTACTTC. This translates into CASSYRRPGGYSYEQYF.